This T cell receptor beta chain was identified during a study of blood T cells in healthy people across ages. Study results and caveats: PBMC samples, being unsorted, prevented any conclusive comparison of naive and antigen-experienced cells.

Deletions cut 4 bases from V and 0 bases from J, with 20 bases between. Germline CDR1 SQVTM, CDR2 ANQGSEA. This CDR3 is 17 amino acids long. The individuals who served as donors were healthy Caucasians living in Russia, aged roughly 6 to 90. As regards this clonotype: Its antigen is currently unknown.

A second PCR, run for roughly 7 to 11 cycles, used a sample-barcoded 5' primer plus a J-beta primer mix. From each sample, at least 2.5 million paired-end reads containing CDR3 were obtained. TCRdb processed the 5' RACE reads anew with MiXCR; each CDR3 protein has one entry. The data hold 1.6 million or so distinct CDR3 sequences, with roughly a third observed a single time. This clonotype was obtained from a woman aged 25 to 45 in good health. Sequenced: blood. The chain recombines TRBV29-1 with TRBJ2-3; unclear D gene. The CDR3 coding sequence is TGCAGCGTTGTTTCTGGCCTCCAGGCTGTGAGCACAGATACGCAGTATTTT. Translation gives CSVVSGLQAVSTDTQYF.